These 10 T cell receptor beta chains were sequenced from one sample in a study of blood T cell repertoires in COVID-19. Assay used: immunoSEQ multiplex PCR; TCRdb lists only in-frame clones, some missing. Here the sample spans roughly 300,000 clones, approximately 85% being singletons. The specimen was peripheral blood. The receptors derive from a woman between 45 and 60 years old with acute or convalescent COVID-19.

The chain carries TRBV6-5 and TRBJ2-1; 8 bases line up with TRBD2. The ends lost 5 bases at V and 2 bases at J; junction bases unmatched: 5. The germline CDR1 and CDR2 sequences are MNHEY and SVGAGI. This CDR3 spans 15 amino acids. CDR3: CASSPGRGTYNEQFF. The DNA of the CDR3 is TGTGCCAGCAGTCCCGGGAGGGGAACCTACAATGAGCAGTTCTTC.

This clone was found once. The chain joins TRBV24-1 to TRBJ2-5; 10 nucleotides agree with TRBD2. The CDR3 runs to 13 residues. Germline V gene lookup returns CDR1 KGHDR and CDR2 SFDVKD. V shed 10 bases, J shed 5 bases, and the junction held 6 bases outside the gene matches. CDR3 sequence (DNA): TGTGCCACGGCAGCGGGAGGGCGCGAGACCCAGTACTTC. Translated, it gives CATAAGGRETQYF.

The chain uses TRBV6-5 and TRBJ1-1; a possible D gene is TRBD1 (5 bases). This CDR3 contains 16 residues. Germline CDR1 MNHEY, CDR2 SVGAGI. The V end lost 2 bases, the J end lost 1 base, and 14 bases lay between the germline ends. CDR3 region: CASSYGGGGQNTEAFF. The CDR3, as DNA: TGTGCCAGCAGTTACGGCGGGGGAGGACAGAACACTGAAGCTTTCTTT.

The rearrangement links TRBV19 to TRBJ2-1; D unclear. V dropped 3 bases and J dropped 3 bases, with 6 bases sitting between them. The germline gives CDR1 LNHDA, CDR2 SQIVND (reference sequence). CDR3 length: 13 amino acids. CDR3: CASSMSLYNEQFF. The CDR3 DNA reads as TGTGCCAGTAGTATGTCTCTCTACAATGAGCAGTTCTTC.

The chain uses TRBV7-2 and TRBJ2-3; D is unresolved. Trimming pared 5 bases from V and 0 bases from J, leaving 12 bases between. The CDR3 runs 15 residues. Germline CDR1 reads SGHTA; CDR2 reads FQGNSA. The CDR3 DNA is TGTGCCAGCAGCCCCCGACTGGCTAGCACAGATACGCAGTATTTT. It yields the protein CASSPRLASTDTQYF.

The J gene is TRBJ2-1, the V gene TRBV27; TRBD2 matches 12 bases. The V and J ends lost 5 bases and 9 bases, in that order; junction bases with no gene match: 14. The germline CDR1 and CDR2 sequences are MNHEY and SMNVEV (reference sequence). The CDR3 covers 17 residues. CDR3 coding DNA: TGTGCCAGCAGTCCGACTAGCGGGAGCTTTAAAGGGGGTGAGCAGTTCTTC. Protein product: CASSPTSGSFKGGEQFF.

J is TRBJ2-2 and V is TRBV5-4; TRBD1 agrees at 9 bases. V dropped 3 bases and J dropped 6; count of bases not matched to a gene: 9. CDR1 is SGHNT, CDR2 YYREEE, per germline (reference sequence). This CDR3 region has 16 residues. As DNA, the CDR3 is TGTGCCAGCAGCTGGGACAGGGTTAAATCGTCCGGGGAGCTGTTTTTT. Translated: CASSWDRVKSSGELFF. The full variable domain, with the rest looked up from reference TRBV5-4 and TRBJ2-2, is ETGVTQSPTHLIKTRGQQVTLRCSSQSGHNTVSWYQQALGQGPQFIFQYYREEENGRGNFPPRFSGLQFPNYSSELNVNALELDDSALYLCASSWDRVKSSGELFFGEGSRLTVL.

The rearrangement links TRBV27 to TRBJ1-5; D possibly corresponds to TRBD1 (5 bases). This CDR3 has 13 amino acids. CDR1 MNHEY and CDR2 SMNVEV come from the germline V gene (reference sequence). V was cut by 2 bases and J by 6 bases, with 8 bases left in between. Here the CDR3 reads CASSLGGGQPQHF. In nucleotides, the CDR3 is TGTGCCAGCAGTTTAGGGGGGGGTCAGCCCCAGCATTTT.

This clone appeared once. This rearrangement joins TRBV7-6 to TRBJ2-1; TRBD2 aligns across 7 bases. CDR3 length: 18 amino acids. J gave up 3 bases and V 0 bases, and 11 bases lay outside the gene matches. The V gene's germline CDR1 is SGHVS and CDR2 FNYEAQ. CDR3 loop: CASSLAFFLAENYNEQFF. The CDR3 region has the DNA TGTGCCAGCAGCTTAGCCTTCTTCCTAGCGGAGAACTACAATGAGCAGTTCTTC.

This clone has more than one count but fewer than ten. Other DNA sequences from this sample encode an identical CDR3 as well. The rearrangement links TRBV28 to TRBJ1-1; D may be TRBD1 (6 bases). Germline CDR1 is MDHEN and CDR2 is SYDVKM. Trimming removed 2 bases from V and 2 bases from J, with 12 bases in between. The CDR3 runs to 15 residues. The CDR3 protein is CASSLPTGGNTEAFF. The CDR3 bases are TGTGCCAGCAGTTTACCGACAGGAGGAAACACTGAAGCTTTCTTT.